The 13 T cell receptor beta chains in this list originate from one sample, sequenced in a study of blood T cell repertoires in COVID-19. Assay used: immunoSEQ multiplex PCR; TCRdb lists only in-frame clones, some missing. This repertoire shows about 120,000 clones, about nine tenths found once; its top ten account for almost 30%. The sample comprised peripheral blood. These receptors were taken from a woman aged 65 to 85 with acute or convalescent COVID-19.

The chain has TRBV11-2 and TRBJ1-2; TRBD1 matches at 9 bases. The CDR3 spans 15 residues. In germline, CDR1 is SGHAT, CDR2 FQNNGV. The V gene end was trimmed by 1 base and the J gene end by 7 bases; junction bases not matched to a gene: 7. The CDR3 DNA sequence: TGTGCCAGCAGCTTAGTACAGGGGGCAGGTGGTGGCTACACCTTC. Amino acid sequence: CASSLVQGAGGGYTF.

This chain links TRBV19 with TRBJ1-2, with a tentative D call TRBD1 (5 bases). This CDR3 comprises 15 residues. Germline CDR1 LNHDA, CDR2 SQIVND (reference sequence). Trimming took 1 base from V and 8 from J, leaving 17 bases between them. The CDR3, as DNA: TGTGCCAGTAGTATAGTAGGGACTCCGCCAGGAGGCTACACCTTC. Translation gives CASSIVGTPPGGYTF.

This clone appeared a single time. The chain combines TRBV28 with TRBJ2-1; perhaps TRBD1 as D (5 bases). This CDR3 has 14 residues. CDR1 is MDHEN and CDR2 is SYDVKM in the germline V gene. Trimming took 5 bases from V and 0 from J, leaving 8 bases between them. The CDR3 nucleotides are TGTGCCAGCAGTAGGGGCAACTCCTACAATGAGCAGTTCTTC. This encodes CASSRGNSYNEQFF.

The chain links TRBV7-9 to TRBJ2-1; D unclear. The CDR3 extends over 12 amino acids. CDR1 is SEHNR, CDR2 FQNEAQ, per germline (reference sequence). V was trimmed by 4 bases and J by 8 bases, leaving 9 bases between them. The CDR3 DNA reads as TGTGCCAGCAGCTGGAGAGTGGATGAGCAGTTCTTC. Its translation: CASSWRVDEQFF.

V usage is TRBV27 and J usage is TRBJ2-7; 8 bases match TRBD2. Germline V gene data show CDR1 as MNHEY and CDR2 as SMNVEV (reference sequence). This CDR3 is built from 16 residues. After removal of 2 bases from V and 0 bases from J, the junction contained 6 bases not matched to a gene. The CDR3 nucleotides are TGTGCCAGCAGTTTACTCGTAGCGGGGCGCTCCTACGAGCAGTACTTC. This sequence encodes CASSLLVAGRSYEQYF.

CDR3 bases: TGTGCCACCCAAACTAAGACAGGGGATAATCAGCCCCAGCATTTT. It specifies CATQTKTGDNQPQHF. The chain has TRBV10-3 and TRBJ1-5; 8 nucleotides align to TRBD1. Germline V CDR1 and CDR2: ENHRY, SYGVKD. Trimming cost V 10 bases and J 4 bases; bases outside gene matches: 12. CDR3 length: 15 residues.

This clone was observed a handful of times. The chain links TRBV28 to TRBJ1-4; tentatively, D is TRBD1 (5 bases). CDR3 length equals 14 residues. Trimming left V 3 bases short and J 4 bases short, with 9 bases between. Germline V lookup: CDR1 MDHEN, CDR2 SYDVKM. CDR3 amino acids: CASSLAGNNEKLFF. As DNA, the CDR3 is TGTGCCAGCAGTTTGGCAGGGAATAATGAAAAACTGTTTTTT.

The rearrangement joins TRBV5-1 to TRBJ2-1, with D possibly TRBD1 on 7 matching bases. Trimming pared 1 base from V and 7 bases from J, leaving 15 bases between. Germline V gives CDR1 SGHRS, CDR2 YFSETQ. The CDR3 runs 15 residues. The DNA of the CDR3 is TGCGCCAGCAGCTTGCGGACAGGAGGGGTAAATGAGCAGTTCTTC. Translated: CASSLRTGGVNEQFF.

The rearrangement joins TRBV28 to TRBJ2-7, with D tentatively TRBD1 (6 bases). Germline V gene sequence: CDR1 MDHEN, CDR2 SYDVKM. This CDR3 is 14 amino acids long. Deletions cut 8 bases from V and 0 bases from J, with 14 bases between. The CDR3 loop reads CASLPGTPSYEQYF. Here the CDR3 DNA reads TGTGCCAGCCTTCCCGGGACACCCTCCTACGAGCAGTACTTC.

The CDR3 DNA reads as TGTGCCAGCAGCCCATCCCCGGGACAAGAAGTCTATGGCTACACCTTC. Translating gives CASSPSPGQEVYGYTF. The J gene is TRBJ1-2, the V gene TRBV13; D may be TRBD1 (6 bases). V lost 5 bases, J lost 4 bases, and 20 bases lay in between. Per germline, CDR1 PRHDT and CDR2 FYEKMQ (reference sequence). The CDR3 totals 16 residues.

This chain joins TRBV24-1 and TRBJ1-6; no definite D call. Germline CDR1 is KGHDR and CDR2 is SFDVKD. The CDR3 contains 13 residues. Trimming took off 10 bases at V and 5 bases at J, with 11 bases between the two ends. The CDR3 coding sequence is TGTGCCACTCAGACAATGAATAATTCACCCCTCCACTTT. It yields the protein CATQTMNNSPLHF.

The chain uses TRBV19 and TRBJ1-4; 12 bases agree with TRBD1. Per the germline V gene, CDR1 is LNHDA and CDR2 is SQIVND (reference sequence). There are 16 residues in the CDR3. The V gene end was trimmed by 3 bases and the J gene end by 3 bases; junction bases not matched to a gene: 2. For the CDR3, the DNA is TGTGCCAGTAGTATGGGACAGGGGGCAGCTAATGAAAAACTGTTTTTT. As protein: CASSMGQGAANEKLFF.

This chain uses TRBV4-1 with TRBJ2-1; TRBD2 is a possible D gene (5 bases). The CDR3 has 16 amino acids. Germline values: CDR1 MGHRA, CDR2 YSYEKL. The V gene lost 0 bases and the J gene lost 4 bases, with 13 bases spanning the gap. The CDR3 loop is CASSQESGSSYNEQFF. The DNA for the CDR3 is TGCGCCAGCAGCCAAGAGTCGGGATCGTCATACAATGAGCAGTTCTTC.